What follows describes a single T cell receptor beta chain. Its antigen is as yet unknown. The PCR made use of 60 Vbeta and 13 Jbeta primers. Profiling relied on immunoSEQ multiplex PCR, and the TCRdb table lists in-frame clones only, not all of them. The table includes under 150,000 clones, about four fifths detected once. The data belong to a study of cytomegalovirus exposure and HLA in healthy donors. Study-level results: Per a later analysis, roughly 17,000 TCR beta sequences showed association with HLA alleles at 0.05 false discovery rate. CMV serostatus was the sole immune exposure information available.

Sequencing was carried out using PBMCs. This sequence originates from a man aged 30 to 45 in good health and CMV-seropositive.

DNA of the CDR3: TGTGCCAGCAGCTTAGGGGTAGGAGCCTACGAGCAGTACTTC. It translates to CASSLGVGAYEQYF. The gene calls are TRBV7-9 and TRBJ2-7, with unresolved D. V lost 1 base and J lost 2, with 9 bases in between. CDR1 and CDR2 from the germline V gene are SEHNR and FQNEAQ (reference sequence). The length of the CDR3 is 14 residues. Supplemented by reference TRBV7-9 and TRBJ2-7, the full variable domain reads DTGVSQNPRHKITKRGQNVTFRCDPISEHNRLYWYRQTLGQGPEFLTYFQNEAQLEKSRLLSDRFSAERPKGSFSTLEIQRTEQGDSAMYLCASSLGVGAYEQYFGPGTRLTVT.